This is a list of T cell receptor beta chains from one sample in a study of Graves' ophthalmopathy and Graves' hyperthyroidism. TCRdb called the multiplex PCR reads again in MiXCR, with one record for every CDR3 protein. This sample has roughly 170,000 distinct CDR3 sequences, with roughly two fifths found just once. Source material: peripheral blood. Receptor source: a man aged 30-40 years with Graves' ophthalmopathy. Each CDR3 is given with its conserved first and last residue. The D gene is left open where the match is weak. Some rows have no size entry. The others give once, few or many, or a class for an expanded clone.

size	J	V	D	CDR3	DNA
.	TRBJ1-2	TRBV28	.	CASSLRTALYGYTF	TGTGCCAGCAGCTTGAGGACGGCGCTCTATGGCTACACCTTC
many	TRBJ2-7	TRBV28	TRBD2	CATSSGTAGTSGSYEQYF	TGTGCCACCTCGTCCGGGACGGCCGGGACTAGCGGGTCCTACGAGCAGTACTTC
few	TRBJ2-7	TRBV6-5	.	CASSFSFTYEQYF	TGTGCCAGCAGTTTTAGCTTCACCTACGAGCAGTACTTC
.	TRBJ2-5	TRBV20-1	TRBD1	CSGNRGQETQYF	TGCAGTGGGAACAGGGGACAAGAGACCCAGTACTTC
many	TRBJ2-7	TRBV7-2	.	CASSALGEQYF	TGTGCCAGCAGCGCCCTGGGGGAGCAGTACTTC
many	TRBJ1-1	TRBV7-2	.	CASSPLGGRDTEAFF	TGTGCCAGCAGCCCACTCGGGGGTCGGGACACTGAAGCTTTCTTT
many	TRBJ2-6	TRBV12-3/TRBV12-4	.	CASRGGSGANVLTF	TGTGCCAGCAGGGGGGGCTCTGGGGCCAACGTCCTGACTTTC
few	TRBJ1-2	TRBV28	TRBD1	CASSLPGTGNYGYTF	TGTGCCAGCAGCCTACCCGGGACAGGGAACTATGGCTACACCTTC
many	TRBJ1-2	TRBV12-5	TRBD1	CASGFLTGDGYTF	TGTGCTAGTGGTTTCCTGACAGGGGATGGCTACACCTTC
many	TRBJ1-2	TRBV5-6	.	CASSLTGTDPYGYTF	TGTGCCAGCAGCTTAACCGGGACGGACCCATATGGCTACACCTTC
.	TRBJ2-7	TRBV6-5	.	CASRSSRGGVYEQYF	TGTGCCAGCAGGTCCTCTAGGGGAGGCGTTTACGAGCAGTACTTC
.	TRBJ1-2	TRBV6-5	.	CASSWTDSYNYGYTF	TGTGCCAGCAGTTGGACCGATTCCTATAACTATGGCTACACCTTC
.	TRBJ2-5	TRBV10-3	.	CAIKGGQETQYF	TGTGCCATCAAGGGGGGCCAAGAGACCCAGTACTTC
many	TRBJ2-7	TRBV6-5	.	CASSYSWGTYEQYF	TGTGCCAGCAGTTACTCTTGGGGTACCTACGAGCAGTACTTC
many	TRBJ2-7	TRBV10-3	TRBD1	CAISPGAKGQWTYEQYF	TGTGCCATCTCGCCAGGCGCTAAGGGACAGTGGACCTACGAGCAGTACTTC
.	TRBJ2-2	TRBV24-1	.	CATSEGGELFF	TGTGCCACCAGTGAGGGCGGGGAGCTGTTTTTT
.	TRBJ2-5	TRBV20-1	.	CSARVGQETQYF	TGCAGTGCTAGAGTTGGACAAGAGACCCAGTACTTC
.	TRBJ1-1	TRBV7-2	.	CASSLPQNTEAFF	TGTGCCAGCAGCTTACCACAGAACACTGAAGCTTTCTTT
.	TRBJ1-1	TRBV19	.	CASSMGRKNTEAFF	TGTGCCAGTAGTATGGGACGCAAGAACACTGAAGCTTTCTTT
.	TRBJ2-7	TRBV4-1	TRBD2	CASSQAALADLYEQYF	TGCGCCAGCAGCCAAGCAGCACTAGCGGACCTCTACGAGCAGTACTTC
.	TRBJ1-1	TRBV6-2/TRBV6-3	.	CASSFTYTEAFF	TGTGCCAGCAGTTTTACCTACACTGAAGCTTTCTTT
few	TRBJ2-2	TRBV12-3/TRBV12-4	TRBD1	CASSHDRGDRELFF	TGTGCCAGCAGCCATGACAGGGGAGATAGGGAGCTGTTTTTT
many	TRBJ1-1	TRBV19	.	CASRRALRALNTEAFF	TGTGCCAGTAGGAGAGCTCTCCGGGCCTTGAACACTGAAGCTTTCTTT
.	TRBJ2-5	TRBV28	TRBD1	CASSRGPLGETQYF	TGTGCCAGCAGCAGGGGGCCCCTTGGGGAGACCCAGTACTTC
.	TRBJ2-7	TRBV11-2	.	CASRFGGRIHEQYF	TGTGCCAGCAGATTTGGGGGGCGGATCCACGAGCAGTACTTC
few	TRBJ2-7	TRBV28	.	CASRPTVYEQYF	TGTGCCAGCAGGCCGACAGTTTACGAGCAGTACTTC
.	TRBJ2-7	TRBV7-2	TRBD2	CASSLVSGLAGEQYF	TGTGCCAGCAGCTTAGTGTCCGGACTAGCGGGAGAGCAGTACTTC
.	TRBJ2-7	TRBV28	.	CASRSDYEQYF	TGTGCCAGCAGGTCGGACTACGAGCAGTACTTC
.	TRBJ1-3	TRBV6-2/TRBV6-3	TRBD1	CASSPGQGNTIYF	TGTGCCAGCAGTCCGGGACAGGGAAACACCATATATTTT
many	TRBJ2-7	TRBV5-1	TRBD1	CASSGGQGAREQYF	TGCGCCAGCAGCGGGGGACAGGGGGCAAGGGAGCAGTACTTC
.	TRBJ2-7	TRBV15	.	CATSREGLSYEQYF	TGTGCCACCAGCAGAGAGGGCCTCTCCTACGAGCAGTACTTC
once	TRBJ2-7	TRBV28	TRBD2	CASSRPSGRDYEQYF	TGTGCCAGCAGCCGACCTAGCGGGAGAGACTACGAGCAGTACTTC
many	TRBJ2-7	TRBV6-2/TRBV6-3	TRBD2	CASSRSGSVDEQYF	TGTGCCAGCAGCCGGAGCGGGAGCGTAGACGAGCAGTACTTC
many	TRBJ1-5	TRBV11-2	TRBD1	CASSPGTGVFQPQHF	TGTGCCAGCAGCCCCGGGACAGGGGTATTTCAGCCCCAGCATTTT
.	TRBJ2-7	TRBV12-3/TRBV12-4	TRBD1	CASSRSGQGSEQYF	TGTGCCAGCAGCCGCTCGGGACAGGGAAGCGAGCAGTACTTC
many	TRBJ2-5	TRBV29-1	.	CSVVWFGGMETQYF	TGCAGCGTTGTATGGTTTGGGGGAATGGAGACCCAGTACTTC
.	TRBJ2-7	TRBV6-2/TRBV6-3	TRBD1	CASSYSGQDGKHSYEQYF	TGTGCCAGCAGTTACTCAGGACAGGACGGAAAACACTCCTACGAGCAGTACTTC
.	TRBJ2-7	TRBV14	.	CASSHDAGAFQYEQYF	TGTGCCAGCAGCCATGACGCAGGGGCCTTTCAATACGAGCAGTACTTC
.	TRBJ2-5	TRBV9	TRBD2	CASSTVAGGQETQYF	TGTGCCAGCAGCACCGTAGCGGGAGGACAAGAGACCCAGTACTTC
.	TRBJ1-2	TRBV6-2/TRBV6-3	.	CASSPTAIGFNYGYTF	TGTGCCAGCAGTCCGACAGCCATTGGATTCAACTATGGCTACACCTTC
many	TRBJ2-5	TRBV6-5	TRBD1	CASSYSGRGTETQYF	TGTGCCAGCAGTTACTCCGGCAGGGGGACAGAGACCCAGTACTTC
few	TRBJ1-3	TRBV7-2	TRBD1	CASSQQGVSGNTIYF	TGTGCCAGCAGTCAACAGGGGGTGTCTGGAAACACCATATATTTT